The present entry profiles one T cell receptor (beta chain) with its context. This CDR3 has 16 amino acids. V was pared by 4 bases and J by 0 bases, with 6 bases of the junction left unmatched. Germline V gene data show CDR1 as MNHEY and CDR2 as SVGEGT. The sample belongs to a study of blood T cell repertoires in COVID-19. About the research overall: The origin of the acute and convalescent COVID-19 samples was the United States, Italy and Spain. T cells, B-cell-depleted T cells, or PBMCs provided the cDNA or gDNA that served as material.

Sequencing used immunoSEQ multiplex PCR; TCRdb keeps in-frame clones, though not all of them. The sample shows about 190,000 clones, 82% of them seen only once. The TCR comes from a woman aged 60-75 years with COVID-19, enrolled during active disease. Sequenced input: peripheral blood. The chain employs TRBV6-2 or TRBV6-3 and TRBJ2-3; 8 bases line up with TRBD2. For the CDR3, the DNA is TGTGCCAGCAGTTTTAGCGGGGCCACTAGCACAGATACGCAGTATTTT. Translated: CASSFSGATSTDTQYF.